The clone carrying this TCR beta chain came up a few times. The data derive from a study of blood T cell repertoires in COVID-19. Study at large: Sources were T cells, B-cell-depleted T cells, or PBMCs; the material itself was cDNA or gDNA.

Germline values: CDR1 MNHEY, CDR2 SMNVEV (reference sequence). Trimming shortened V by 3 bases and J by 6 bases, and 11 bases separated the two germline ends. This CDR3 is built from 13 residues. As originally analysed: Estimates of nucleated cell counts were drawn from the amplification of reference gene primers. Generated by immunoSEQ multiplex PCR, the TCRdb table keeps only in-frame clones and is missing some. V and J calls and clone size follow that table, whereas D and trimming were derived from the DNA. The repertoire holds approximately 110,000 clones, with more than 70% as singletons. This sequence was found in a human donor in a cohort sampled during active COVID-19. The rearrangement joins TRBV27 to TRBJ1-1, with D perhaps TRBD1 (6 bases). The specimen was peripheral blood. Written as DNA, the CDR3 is TGTGCCAGCAGTTTTCGGGGGGCTCCTGAAGCTTTCTTT. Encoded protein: CASSFRGAPEAFF.